The sequence of this TCR beta chain was determined in a study of blood T cell repertoires in COVID-19. Overall study context: Acute and convalescent COVID-19 specimens originated in the United States, Italy and Spain. Sample material is recorded as cDNA or gDNA derived from T cells, B-cell-depleted T cells, or PBMCs.

CDR3 length: 17 amino acids. Germline CDR1 SEHNR, CDR2 FQNEAQ (reference sequence). V shed 2 bases and J 5 bases; nucleotides not matched to a gene: 10. Per the study methods: For nucleated cells, counts were estimated from reference gene primer amplification. Here immunoSEQ multiplex PCR was the method, and the copy in TCRdb shows in-frame clones only, minus some. V and J calls and clone size are given by that table; D and trimming were obtained from the DNA. The table lists about 54,000 clones, roughly 76% of them singletons. This clonotype was obtained from a woman aged 55-69 years with acute or convalescent COVID-19. Material for sequencing was peripheral blood. The chain couples TRBV7-9 to TRBJ2-1; 9 nucleotides align to TRBD2. The CDR3, as DNA: TGTGCCAGCAGCTTACACTGGCGGGAGGGCCATAACAATGAGCAGTTCTTC. Protein: CASSLHWREGHNNEQFF.